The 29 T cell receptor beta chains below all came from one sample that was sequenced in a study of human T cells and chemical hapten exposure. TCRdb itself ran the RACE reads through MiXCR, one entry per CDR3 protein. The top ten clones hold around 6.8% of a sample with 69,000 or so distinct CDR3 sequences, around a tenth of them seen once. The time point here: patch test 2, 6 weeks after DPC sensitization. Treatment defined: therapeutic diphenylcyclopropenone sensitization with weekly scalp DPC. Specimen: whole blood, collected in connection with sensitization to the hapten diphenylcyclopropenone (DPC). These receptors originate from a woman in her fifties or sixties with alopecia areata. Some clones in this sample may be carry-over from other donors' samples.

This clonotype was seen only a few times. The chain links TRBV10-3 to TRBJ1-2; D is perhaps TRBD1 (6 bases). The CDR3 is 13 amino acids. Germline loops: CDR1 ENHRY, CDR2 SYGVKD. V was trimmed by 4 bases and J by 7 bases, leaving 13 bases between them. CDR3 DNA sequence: TGTGCCATCAGTGTTCAGGGGAGTGCTGGCTACACCTTC. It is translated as CAISVQGSAGYTF.

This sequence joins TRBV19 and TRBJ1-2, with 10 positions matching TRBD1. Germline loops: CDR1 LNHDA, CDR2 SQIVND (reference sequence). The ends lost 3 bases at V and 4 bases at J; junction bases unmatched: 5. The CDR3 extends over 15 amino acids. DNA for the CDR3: TGTGCCAGTAGTATCAGGGGACAGGGGCTCTATGGCTACACCTTC. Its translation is CASSIRGQGLYGYTF.

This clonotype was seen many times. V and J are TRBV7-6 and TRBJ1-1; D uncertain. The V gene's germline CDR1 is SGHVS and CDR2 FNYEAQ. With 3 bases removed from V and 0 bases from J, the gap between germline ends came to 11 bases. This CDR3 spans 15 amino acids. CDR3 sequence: CASSLGSRLNTEAFF. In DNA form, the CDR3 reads TGTGCCAGCAGCTTGGGCTCGCGCTTGAACACTGAAGCTTTCTTT.

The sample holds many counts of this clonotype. CDR3 in DNA: TGTGCCAGTAGTATCGAAACACCTATATCTGGGGCCAACGTCCTGACTTTC. It encodes CASSIETPISGANVLTF. J is TRBJ2-6 and V is TRBV19; D not certain. The CDR3 length is 17 residues. Deletions cut 3 bases from V and 1 base from J, with 13 bases between. The germline V gene encodes CDR1 LNHDA and CDR2 SQIVND (reference sequence). Combining the CDR3 with reference TRBV19 and TRBJ2-6 gives the whole variable domain DGGITQSPKYLFRKEGQNVTLSCEQNLNHDAMYWYRQDPGQGLRLIYYSQIVNDFQKGDIAEGYSVSREKKESFPLTVTSAQKNPTAFYLCASSIETPISGANVLTFGAGSRLTVL.

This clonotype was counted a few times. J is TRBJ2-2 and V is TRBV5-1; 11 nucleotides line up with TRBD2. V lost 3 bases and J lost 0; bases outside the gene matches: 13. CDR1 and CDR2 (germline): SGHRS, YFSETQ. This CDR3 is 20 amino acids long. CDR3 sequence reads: CASSSTGTSGSLTNTGELFF. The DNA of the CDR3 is TGCGCCAGCAGCTCCACCGGGACTAGCGGATCCCTGACGAACACCGGGGAGCTGTTTTTT.

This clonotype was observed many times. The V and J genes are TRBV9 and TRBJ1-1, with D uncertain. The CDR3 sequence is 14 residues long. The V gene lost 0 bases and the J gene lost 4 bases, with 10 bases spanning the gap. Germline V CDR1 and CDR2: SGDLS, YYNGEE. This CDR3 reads CASSVETASTEAFF. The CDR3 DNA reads TGTGCCAGCAGCGTAGAAACAGCGAGCACTGAAGCTTTCTTT.

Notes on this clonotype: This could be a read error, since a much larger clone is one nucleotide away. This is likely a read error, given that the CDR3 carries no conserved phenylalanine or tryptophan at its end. The CDR3 protein is CASSWRAGGTDTQYY. Here the CDR3 DNA reads TGTGCCAGCAGCTGGAGAGCGGGAGGTACAGATACGCAGTATTAT. The rearrangement joins TRBV7-2 to TRBJ2-3; 9 bases fit TRBD2. V was pared by 4 bases and J by 3 bases, with 5 bases of the junction left unmatched. The CDR3 sequence is 15 residues long. The V gene's germline CDR1 is SGHTA and CDR2 FQGNSA.

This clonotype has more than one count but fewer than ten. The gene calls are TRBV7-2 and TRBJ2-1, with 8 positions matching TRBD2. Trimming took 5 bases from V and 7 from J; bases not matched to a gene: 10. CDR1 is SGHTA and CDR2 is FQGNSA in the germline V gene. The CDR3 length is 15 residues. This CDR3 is CASSARLALRNEQFF. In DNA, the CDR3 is TGTGCCAGCAGCGCCCGACTAGCGCTCAGGAATGAGCAGTTCTTC.

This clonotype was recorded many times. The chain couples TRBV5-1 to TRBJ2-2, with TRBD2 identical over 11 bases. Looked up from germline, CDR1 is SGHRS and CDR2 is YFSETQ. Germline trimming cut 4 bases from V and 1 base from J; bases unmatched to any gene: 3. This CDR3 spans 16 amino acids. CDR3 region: CASSVGLAVNTGELFF. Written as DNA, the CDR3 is TGCGCCAGCAGCGTGGGACTAGCGGTGAACACCGGGGAGCTGTTTTTT.

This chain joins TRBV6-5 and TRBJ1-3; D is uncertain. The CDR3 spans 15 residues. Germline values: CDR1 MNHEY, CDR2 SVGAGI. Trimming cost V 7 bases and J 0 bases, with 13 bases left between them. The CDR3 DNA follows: TGTGCCAGCAAGCGCAGCTCAGTCTCTGGAAACACCATATATTTT. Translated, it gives CASKRSSVSGNTIYF.

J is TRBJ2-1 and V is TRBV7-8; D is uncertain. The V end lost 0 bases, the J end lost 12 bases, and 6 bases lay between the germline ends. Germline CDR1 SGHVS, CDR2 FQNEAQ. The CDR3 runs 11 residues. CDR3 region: CASSLARSQFF. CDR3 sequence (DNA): TGTGCCAGCAGCTTAGCGCGTTCGCAGTTCTTC.

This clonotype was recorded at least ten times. In DNA, the CDR3 is TGTGCCAGCAACCCCGGGACTTGGGGATCCTACGAGCAGTACTTC. Amino acids: CASNPGTWGSYEQYF. The chain employs TRBV2 and TRBJ2-7, with a weak D call TRBD2 (6 bases). The CDR3 runs to 15 residues. The germline CDR1 and CDR2 sequences are SNHLY and FYNNEI. The V end was cut by 7 bases, the J end by 1 base, with 17 bases between. The full variable domain, in which reference TRBV2 and TRBJ2-7 provide the parts outside the CDR3, is EPEVTQTPSHQVTQMGQEVILRCVPISNHLYFYWYRQILGQKVEFLVSFYNNEISEKSEIFDDQFSVERPDGSNFTLKIRSTKLEDSAMYFCASNPGTWGSYEQYFGPGTRLTVT.

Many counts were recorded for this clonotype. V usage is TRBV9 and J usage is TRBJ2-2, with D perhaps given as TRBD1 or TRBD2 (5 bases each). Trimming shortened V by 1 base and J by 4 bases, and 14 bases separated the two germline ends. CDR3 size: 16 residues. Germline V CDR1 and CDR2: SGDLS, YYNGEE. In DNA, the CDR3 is TGTGCCAGCAGCGTAACCACCGGGACGGTCACCGGGGAGCTGTTTTTT. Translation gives CASSVTTGTVTGELFF.

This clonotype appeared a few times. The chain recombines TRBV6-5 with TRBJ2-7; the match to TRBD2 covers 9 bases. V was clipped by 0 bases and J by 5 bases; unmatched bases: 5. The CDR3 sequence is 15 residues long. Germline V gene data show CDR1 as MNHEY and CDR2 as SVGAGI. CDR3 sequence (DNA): TGTGCCAGCAGTTACTCGGCGGGAGGGCACGACGAGCAGTACTTC. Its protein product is CASSYSAGGHDEQYF.

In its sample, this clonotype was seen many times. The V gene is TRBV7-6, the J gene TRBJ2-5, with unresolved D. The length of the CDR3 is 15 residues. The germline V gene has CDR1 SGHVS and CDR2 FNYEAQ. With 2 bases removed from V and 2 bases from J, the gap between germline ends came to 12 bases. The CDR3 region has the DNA TGTGCCAGCAGCTTAACGGCGGCAGTACAAGAGACCCAGTACTTC. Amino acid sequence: CASSLTAAVQETQYF.

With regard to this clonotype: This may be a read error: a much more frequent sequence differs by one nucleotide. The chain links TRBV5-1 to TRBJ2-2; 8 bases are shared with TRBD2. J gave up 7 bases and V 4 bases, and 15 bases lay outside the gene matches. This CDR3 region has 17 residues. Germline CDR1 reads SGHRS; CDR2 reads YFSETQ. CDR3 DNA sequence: TGCGCCAGCAGCCCCAAGACTAGCGAGAGCTCTTTCGGGGAGCTGTTTTTT. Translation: CASSPKTSESSFGELFF.

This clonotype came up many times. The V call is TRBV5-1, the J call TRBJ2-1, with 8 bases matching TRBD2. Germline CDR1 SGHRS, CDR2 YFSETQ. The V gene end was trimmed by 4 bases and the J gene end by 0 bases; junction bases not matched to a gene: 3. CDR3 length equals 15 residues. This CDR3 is CASSPSGSSYNEQFF. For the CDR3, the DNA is TGCGCCAGCAGCCCAAGCGGGAGCTCCTACAATGAGCAGTTCTTC.

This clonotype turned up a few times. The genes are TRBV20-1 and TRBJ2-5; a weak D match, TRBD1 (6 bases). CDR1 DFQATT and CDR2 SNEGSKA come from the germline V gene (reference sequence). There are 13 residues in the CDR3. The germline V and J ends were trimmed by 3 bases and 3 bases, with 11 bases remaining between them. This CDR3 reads CSASHREKETQYF. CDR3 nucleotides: TGCAGTGCTAGCCACAGGGAGAAAGAGACCCAGTACTTC.

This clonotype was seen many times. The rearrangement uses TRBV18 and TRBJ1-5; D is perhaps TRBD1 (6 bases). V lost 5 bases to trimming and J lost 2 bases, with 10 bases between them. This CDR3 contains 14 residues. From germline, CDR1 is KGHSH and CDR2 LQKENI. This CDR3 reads CASSGSGGNQPQHF. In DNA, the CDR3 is TGTGCCAGCTCAGGGTCAGGGGGCAATCAGCCCCAGCATTTT. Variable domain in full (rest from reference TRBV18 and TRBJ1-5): NAGVMQNPRHLVRRRGQEARLRCSPMKGHSHVYWYRQLPEEGLKFMVYLQKENIIDESGMPKERFSAEFPKEGPSILRIQQVVRGDSAAYFCASSGSGGNQPQHFGDGTRLSIL.

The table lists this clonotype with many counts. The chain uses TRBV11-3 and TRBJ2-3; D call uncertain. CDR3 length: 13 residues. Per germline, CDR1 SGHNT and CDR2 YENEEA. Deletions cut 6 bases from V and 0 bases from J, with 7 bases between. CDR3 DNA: TGTGCCAGCAGTTTGCGTAGCACAGATACGCAGTATTTT. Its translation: CASSLRSTDTQYF. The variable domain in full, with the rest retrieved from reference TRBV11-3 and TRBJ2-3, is EAGVVQSPRYKIIEKKQPVAFWCNPISGHNTLYWYLQNLGQGPELLIRYENEEAVDDSQLPKDRFSAERLKGVDSTLKIQPAELGDSAVYLCASSLRSTDTQYFGPGTRLTVL.

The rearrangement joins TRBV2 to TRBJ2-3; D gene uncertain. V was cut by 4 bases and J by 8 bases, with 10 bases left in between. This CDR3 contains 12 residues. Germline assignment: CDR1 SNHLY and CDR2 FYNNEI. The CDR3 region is CASSALPPTQYF. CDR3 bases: TGTGCCAGCAGTGCCCTACCACCTACGCAGTATTTT.

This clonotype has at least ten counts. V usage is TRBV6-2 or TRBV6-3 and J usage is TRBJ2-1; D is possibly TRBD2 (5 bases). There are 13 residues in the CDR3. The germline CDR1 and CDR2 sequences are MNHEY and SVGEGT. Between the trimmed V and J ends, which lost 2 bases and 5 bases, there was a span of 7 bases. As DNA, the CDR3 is TGTGCCAGCAGTTACGAGCGGAACAATGAGCAGTTCTTC. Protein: CASSYERNNEQFF.

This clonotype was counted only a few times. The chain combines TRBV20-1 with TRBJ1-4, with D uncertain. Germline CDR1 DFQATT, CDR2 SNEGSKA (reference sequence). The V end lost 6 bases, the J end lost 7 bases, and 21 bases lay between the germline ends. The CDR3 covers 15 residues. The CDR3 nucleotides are TGCAGTGCCACCCGGGCCCCCGATGTCGGTGAAAAACTGTTTTTT. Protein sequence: CSATRAPDVGEKLFF.

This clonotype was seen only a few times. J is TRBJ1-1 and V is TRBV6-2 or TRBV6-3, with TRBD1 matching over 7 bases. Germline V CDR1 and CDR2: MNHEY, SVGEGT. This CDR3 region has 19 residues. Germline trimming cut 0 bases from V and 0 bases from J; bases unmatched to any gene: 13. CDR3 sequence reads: CASSYSGQARVGMNTEAFF. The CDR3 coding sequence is TGTGCCAGCAGTTACTCTGGACAGGCCCGTGTGGGCATGAACACTGAAGCTTTCTTT.

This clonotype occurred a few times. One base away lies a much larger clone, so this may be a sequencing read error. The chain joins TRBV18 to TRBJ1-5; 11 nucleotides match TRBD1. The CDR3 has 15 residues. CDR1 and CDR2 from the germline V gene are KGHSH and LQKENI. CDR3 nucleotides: TGTGCCAGCTCACCACCGGGACAGGGGGACCAGCCCCTGCATTTT. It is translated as CASSPPGQGDQPLHF. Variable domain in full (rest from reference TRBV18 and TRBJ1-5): NAGVMQNPRHLVRRRGQEARLRCSPMKGHSHVYWYRQLPEEGLKFMVYLQKENIIDESGMPKERFSAEFPKEGPSILRIQQVVRGDSAAYFCASSPPGQGDQPLHFGDGTRLSIL.

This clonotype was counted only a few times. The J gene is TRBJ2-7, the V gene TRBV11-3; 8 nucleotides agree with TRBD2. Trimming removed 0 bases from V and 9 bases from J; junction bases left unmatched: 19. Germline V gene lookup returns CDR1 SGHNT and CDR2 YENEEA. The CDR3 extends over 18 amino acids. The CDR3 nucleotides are TGTGCCAGCAGCTTAGAGTCTGCTCTGGAGCGGGAGTCTGGGCCGCAGTACTTC. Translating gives CASSLESALERESGPQYF. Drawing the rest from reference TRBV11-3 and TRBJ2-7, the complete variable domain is EAGVVQSPRYKIIEKKQPVAFWCNPISGHNTLYWYLQNLGQGPELLIRYENEEAVDDSQLPKDRFSAERLKGVDSTLKIQPAELGDSAVYLCASSLESALERESGPQYFGPGTRLTVT.

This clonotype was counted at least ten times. This CDR3 is CASARDTASYEQYF. DNA for the CDR3: TGTGCCAGCGCTCGGGACACAGCCTCCTACGAGCAGTACTTC. V is TRBV7-3 and J is TRBJ2-7; D may be TRBD1 (6 bases). Trimming pared 8 bases from V and 0 bases from J, leaving 14 bases between. In germline, CDR1 is SGHTA, CDR2 FQGTGA. CDR3 length: 14 amino acids.

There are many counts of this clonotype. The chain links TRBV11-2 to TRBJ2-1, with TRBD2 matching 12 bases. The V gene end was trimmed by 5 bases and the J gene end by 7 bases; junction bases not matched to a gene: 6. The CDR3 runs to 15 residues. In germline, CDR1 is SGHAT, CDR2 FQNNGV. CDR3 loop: CASSAGLAGFNEQFF. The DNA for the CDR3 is TGTGCCAGCAGCGCGGGACTAGCGGGCTTTAATGAGCAGTTCTTC.

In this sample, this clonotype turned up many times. CDR3 DNA: TGCAGCGGAGGACGCCAGGGTGAAAAACTGTTTTTT. It translates to CSGGRQGEKLFF. The chain uses TRBV29-1 and TRBJ1-4; tentatively, D is TRBD1 (5 bases). V was trimmed by 7 bases and J by 7 bases, leaving 13 bases between them. CDR1 and CDR2 (germline): SQVTM, ANQGSEA. The CDR3 has 12 residues.